This entry describes one TCR beta chain. The antigen is unknown. The data derive from a study of molecular identifiers for immune sequencing clone quantification. Study-level results: Clones above 20 RNA copies contained over 98% of effector molecules but under 1% of naive ones.

Libraries of bulk TCR were made by previously described methods (with listed TCR primers). One entry per CDR3 protein, called by TCRdb with MiXCR from the PCR reads. The profile shows about 510,000 distinct CDR3 sequences, 20% to 25% of them singletons. The material sequenced was naive CD8+ T cells from blood, with Jurkat cell RNA spiked in. Subset described: FACS-sorted CD8+CD4-CCR7+CD45RA+ naive T cells. The source of this sequence is a human donor in good health. Some libraries in this study had Jurkat cell RNA spiked in.

CDR3 loop: CASSVTGGPYNEQFF. CDR3 DNA: TGTGCCAGCAGCGTCACAGGGGGCCCCTACAATGAGCAGTTCTTC. This chain uses TRBV7-3 with TRBJ2-1; TRBD1 aligns across 9 bases. The CDR3 length is 15 residues. CDR1 is SGHTA and CDR2 is FQGTGA in the germline V gene. Germline trimming cut 5 bases from V and 2 bases from J; bases unmatched to any gene: 4. The whole variable domain, remainder taken from reference TRBV7-3 and TRBJ2-1, is GAGVSQTPSNKVTEKGKYVELRCDPISGHTALYWYRQSLGQGPEFLIYFQGTGAADDSGLPNDRFFAVRPEGSVSTLKIQRTERGDSAVYLCASSVTGGPYNEQFFGPGTRLTVL.